These 19 T cell receptor beta chains were all obtained from the same sample, sequenced in a study (dated by TCRdb to between 2014 and 2016). The library was built by means of 5' RACE. TCRdb records Illumina MiSeq as the sequencer. Clones were called with MiXCR by TCRdb after fastp trimmed the public reads at Q25, and only in-frame beta chains were retained. Identical CDR3 protein sequences are pooled into one entry, listed with their most common genes and DNA. This sample lists some 64,000 distinct CDR3 sequences; about 20% were detected once. The ten largest clones capture approximately 3.1% of the sample. Sequences were obtained from memory CD4+ T cells sorted from a lymph node. Sample cell subset or site, as interpreted from the label and publication: memory CD4+ T cells, CD4+CD45RO+CD25-. These receptor sequences come from a female donor with breast cancer.

This clonotype was found a few times. This rearrangement joins TRBV7-9 to TRBJ2-7; D is uncertain. Trimming removed 2 bases from V and 6 bases from J, with 8 bases in between. The germline CDR1 and CDR2 sequences are SEHNR and FQNEAQ (reference sequence). The CDR3 is made up of 12 amino acids. The CDR3 bases are TGTGCCAGCAGCTTAAGTACGGGCGAGCAGTACTTC. This codes for CASSLSTGEQYF.

This chain uses TRBV9 with TRBJ2-6, with TRBD1 as a possible D gene (5 bases). V dropped 3 bases and J dropped 3 bases, with 7 bases sitting between them. The CDR3 consists of 14 residues. Germline V lookup: CDR1 SGDLS, CDR2 YYNGEE. The CDR3 sequence is CASSEQVGANVLTF. The DNA for the CDR3 is TGTGCCAGCAGCGAACAGGTTGGGGCCAACGTCCTGACTTTC.

The sample holds many counts of this clonotype. As DNA, the CDR3 is TGTGCCAGCAGCTTGATGCTGGGGGTCGTTCGGCAGCCCCAGCATTTT. Its protein product is CASSLMLGVVRQPQHF. The V gene is TRBV5-5, the J gene TRBJ1-5; D is perhaps TRBD1 (5 bases). V was pared by 1 base and J by 7 bases, with 18 bases between. This CDR3 has 16 amino acids. Germline-derived CDR1 and CDR2 are SGHKS and YYEKEE (reference sequence).

This chain connects TRBV20-1 to TRBJ2-3, with 8 positions matching TRBD2. The trim removed 5 bases at V and 4 bases at J, leaving 8 bases unmatched. CDR1 and CDR2 from the germline V gene are DFQATT and SNEGSKA (reference sequence). The CDR3 loop spans 14 amino acids. In DNA form, the CDR3 reads TGCAGTGCTTTGACTAGCGTATTTGCAGATACGCAGTATTTT. It translates to CSALTSVFADTQYF.

This clonotype was observed a few times. This chain connects TRBV20-1 to TRBJ2-1; 9 nucleotides line up with TRBD2. The CDR3 runs to 14 residues. J gave up 4 bases and V 6 bases, and 7 bases lay outside the gene matches. Germline lookup yields CDR1 DFQATT and CDR2 SNEGSKA (reference sequence). CDR3 bases: TGCAGTGCGACTATAGCGGGAGAGTACAATGAGCAGTTCTTC. It specifies CSATIAGEYNEQFF.

The rearrangement links TRBV20-1 to TRBJ1-2; D perhaps matches TRBD1 (6 bases). The CDR3 totals 14 residues. In germline, CDR1 is DFQATT, CDR2 SNEGSKA (reference sequence). The germline V and J ends were trimmed by 6 bases and 5 bases, with 19 bases remaining between them. CDR3 loop: CSATPRAGEYGYTF. The CDR3 DNA follows: TGCAGTGCCACCCCTAGGGCAGGGGAATATGGCTACACCTTC.

The sample holds many counts of this clonotype. The rearrangement uses TRBV7-2 and TRBJ2-7; 8 positions agree with TRBD2. V lost 5 bases, J lost 9 bases, and 12 bases stayed unmatched. Germline CDR1 SGHTA, CDR2 FQGNSA. The CDR3 is made up of 14 amino acids. CDR3 protein: CASSPTSGPEGQYF. The DNA for the CDR3 is TGTGCCAGCAGCCCCACTAGCGGTCCAGAGGGGCAGTACTTC.

This clonotype was seen once. The chain couples TRBV28 to TRBJ1-4; 10 bases map to TRBD1. CDR3 length equals 15 residues. Losses at the gene ends were 7 bases for V and 8 bases for J; bases not matched to a gene: 10. Germline CDR1 MDHEN, CDR2 SYDVKM. The CDR3 is CASTRQGALQEKLFF. CDR3 coding DNA: TGTGCCAGCACCCGACAGGGGGCTTTGCAGGAAAAACTGTTTTTT.

This clonotype has at least ten counts. The V gene is TRBV29-1, the J gene TRBJ2-3, with D maybe TRBD2 (5 bases). There are 14 residues in the CDR3. In germline, CDR1 is SQVTM, CDR2 ANQGSEA. Trimming shortened V by 5 bases and J by 6 bases, and 18 bases separated the two germline ends. Here the CDR3 DNA reads TGCAGCGTTCAGACGCATATGCGGGCTGATACGCAGTATTTT. This gives the protein CSVQTHMRADTQYF.

The chain recombines TRBV20-1 with TRBJ2-5; TRBD1 might be the D (6 bases). With 4 bases removed from V and 7 bases from J, the gap between germline ends came to 19 bases. Germline assignment: CDR1 DFQATT and CDR2 SNEGSKA (reference sequence). CDR3 length: 14 residues. Written as DNA, the CDR3 is TGCAGTGCTAACGGCAGGGGTCACTTCGGGACCCAGTACTTC. Its translation is CSANGRGHFGTQYF.

Of note for this clonotype: Given a much more abundant clone one base away, this may be a read error. J is TRBJ2-3 and V is TRBV12-3 or TRBV12-4, with TRBD2 matching 8 bases. This CDR3 is 15 amino acids long. The CDR3 reads CGSSPPSGRTDTQYF. The CDR3 DNA sequence: TGTGGCAGCAGCCCCCCTAGCGGGCGCACAGATACGCAGTATTTT.

This clonotype was observed a few times. This chain connects TRBV12-3 or TRBV12-4 to TRBJ1-2; D ambiguous. The CDR3 totals 15 residues. V was trimmed by 6 bases and J by 0 bases, leaving 14 bases between them. The CDR3 nucleotides are TGTGCCAGCAGCCCGGTAGGGTCGGCTAACTATGGCTACACCTTC. Translation gives CASSPVGSANYGYTF.

The chain uses TRBV25-1 and TRBJ1-1; D not certain. The germline V gene has CDR1 MGHDK and CDR2 SYGVNS. V lost 1 base and J lost 8, with 5 bases in between. The CDR3 extends over 11 amino acids. This CDR3 is CASSELGEAFF. For the CDR3, the DNA is TGTGCCAGCAGTGAATTAGGAGAAGCTTTCTTT.

Only a few counts were recorded for this clonotype. This sequence joins TRBV28 and TRBJ1-2; 10 positions match TRBD1. The CDR3 length is 16 residues. The germline V gene encodes CDR1 MDHEN and CDR2 SYDVKM. The V segment lost 8 bases and the J segment 4 bases; nucleotides outside the gene matches: 13. CDR3 loop: CASREPGQGDGYGYTF. The CDR3 nucleotides are TGTGCCAGCCGAGAGCCAGGACAGGGGGATGGCTATGGCTACACCTTC.

J is TRBJ1-3 and V is TRBV20-1, with D perhaps matching TRBD1 (5 bases). CDR3 length: 19 amino acids. Germline values: CDR1 DFQATT, CDR2 SNEGSKA (reference sequence). Trimming shortened V by 5 bases and J by 0 bases, and 26 bases separated the two germline ends. In nucleotides, the CDR3 is TGCAGTGCTCGAAGACCGGGACCCTCATATCCCTACTCTGGAAACACCATATATTTT. Translating it yields CSARRPGPSYPYSGNTIYF.

Notes on this clonotype: One junction end disagrees with the germline gene, perhaps due to a read error. CDR3 region: CASSLVSNEQCF. The CDR3, as DNA: TGTGCCAGCAGCTTAGTTAGCAATGAGCAGTGCTTC. The V call is TRBV7-6, the J call TRBJ2-1; no clear D. This CDR3 contains 12 residues. Germline CDR1 and CDR2: SGHVS and FNYEAQ.

V is TRBV6-5 and J is TRBJ1-6; D perhaps matches TRBD1 (5 bases). Trimming took 10 bases from V and 8 from J, leaving 18 bases between them. Germline V CDR1 and CDR2: MNHEY, SVGAGI. This CDR3 contains 14 residues. The CDR3 region is CAKLEGHFDSPLHF. CDR3 nucleotide sequence: TGTGCCAAACTCGAGGGGCATTTTGATTCACCCCTCCACTTT.

This clonotype was detected ten times or more. This rearrangement joins TRBV4-3 to TRBJ2-3; 13 bases are shared with TRBD2. CDR3 size: 16 residues. The V and J ends lost 4 bases and 4 bases, in that order; junction bases with no gene match: 5. Germline CDR1 reads LGHNA; CDR2 reads YSLEER. The CDR3 sequence is CASSRGLAGAADTQYF. In DNA form, the CDR3 reads TGCGCCAGCAGCCGCGGACTAGCGGGAGCTGCAGATACGCAGTATTTT.

This clonotype was detected a few times. The chain carries TRBV28 and TRBJ1-2; no reliable D call. Germline CDR1 and CDR2: MDHEN and SYDVKM. This CDR3 comprises 13 residues. Trimming cost V 2 bases and J 6 bases, with 10 bases left between them. CDR3 sequence (DNA): TGTGCCAGCAGTTTAGGAGGCGCCGATGGCTACACCTTC. It translates to CASSLGGADGYTF.